The 10 T cell receptor beta chains presented below share a single source sample, sequenced in a study of blood T cell repertoires in COVID-19. Profiling relied on immunoSEQ multiplex PCR, and the TCRdb table lists in-frame clones only, not all of them. The data contain some 370,000 clones, around 83% of them seen just once; the ten biggest clones take up around 5%. The sequenced sample consisted of PBMCs or T cells enriched from blood (not recorded which). The receptors shown here come from a woman in her 50s who had recovered from COVID-19.

CDR3 region: CASSQAGDQPQHF. The CDR3 region has the DNA TGTGCCAGCAGCCAAGCAGGGGATCAGCCCCAGCATTTT. This sequence joins TRBV5-4 and TRBJ1-5; a weak D match, TRBD1 (6 bases). Germline V CDR1 and CDR2: SGHNT, YYREEE (reference sequence). The CDR3 contains 13 residues. The ends were cut back, 4 bases at V and 5 bases at J, with 10 bases in the middle. The full variable domain, with the rest looked up from reference TRBV5-4 and TRBJ1-5, is ETGVTQSPTHLIKTRGQQVTLRCSSQSGHNTVSWYQQALGQGPQFIFQYYREEENGRGNFPPRFSGLQFPNYSSELNVNALELDDSALYLCASSQAGDQPQHFGDGTRLSIL.

J is TRBJ2-1 and V is TRBV9; D gene unclear. V lost 2 bases and J 2 bases, leaving 2 bases between the germline ends. This CDR3 is 12 amino acids long. The germline V gene has CDR1 SGDLS and CDR2 YYNGEE. CDR3 sequence (DNA): TGTGCCAGCAGCGTTACCTACAATGAGCAGTTCTTC. Encoded protein: CASSVTYNEQFF.

In its sample, this clone was seen a few times. The chain joins TRBV5-1 to TRBJ1-6; D is undetermined. The CDR3 is 14 residues long. V lost 0 bases, J lost 5 bases, and 6 bases lay in between. The germline CDR1 and CDR2 sequences are SGHRS and YFSETQ. This CDR3 reads CASSLGADNSPLHF. Written as DNA, the CDR3 is TGCGCCAGCAGCTTGGGAGCCGATAATTCACCCCTCCACTTT.

The chain has TRBV6-5 and TRBJ1-6, with 9 bases identical to TRBD1. V shed 9 bases and J 3 bases; nucleotides not matched to a gene: 6. This CDR3 contains 15 residues. Looked up from germline, CDR1 is MNHEY and CDR2 is SVGAGI. CDR3 sequence: CARTTGGNYNSPLHF. CDR3 nucleotide sequence: TGTGCCAGGACGACAGGGGGAAACTATAATTCACCCCTCCACTTT.

The V call is TRBV7-2, the J call TRBJ1-2; perhaps TRBD1 as D (6 bases). The length of the CDR3 is 15 residues. The V end lost 5 bases, the J end lost 0 bases, and 13 bases lay between the germline ends. CDR1 is SGHTA, CDR2 FQGNSA, per germline. CDR3 in amino acids: CASSLQGTTNYGYTF. For the CDR3, the DNA is TGTGCCAGCAGCCTTCAGGGGACCACTAACTATGGCTACACCTTC.

The CDR3 coding sequence is TGTGCCAGCAGTTACGGTACAGGGGGCGCCCAGCAGTACTTC. It yields the protein CASSYGTGGAQQYF. The chain uses TRBV6-2 or TRBV6-3 and TRBJ2-7; 9 bases match TRBD1. Germline-derived CDR1 and CDR2 are MNHEY and SVGEGT. The junction had 7 bases not matched to a gene; V was cut back by 2 bases and J by 8 bases. The CDR3 loop spans 14 amino acids.

The CDR3 region has the DNA TGTGCCAGTACCCCCCGGAGGGACTTCAAATGGGTTAACTATGGCTACACCTTC. Protein product: CASTPRRDFKWVNYGYTF. V is TRBV19 and J is TRBJ1-2, with D perhaps matching TRBD1 (5 bases). Trimming pared 7 bases from V and 1 base from J, leaving 25 bases between. The CDR3 contains 18 residues. CDR1 and CDR2 (germline): LNHDA, SQIVND (reference sequence).

The J gene is TRBJ1-4, the V gene TRBV19; unclear D gene. Trimming cost V 1 base and J 8 bases, with 11 bases left between them. Germline CDR1 reads LNHDA; CDR2 reads SQIVND (reference sequence). There are 14 residues in the CDR3. CDR3 residues: CASSIVSGSEKLFF. In DNA, the CDR3 is TGTGCCAGTAGTATAGTATCGGGGTCGGAAAAACTGTTTTTT.

This chain links TRBV4-2 with TRBJ2-1; 13 nucleotides align to TRBD2. Germline CDR1 and CDR2: LGHNA and YNFKEQ. The V and J ends lost 4 bases and 1 base, in that order; junction bases with no gene match: 13. The CDR3 has 20 residues. CDR3 amino acids: CASSRERLAGGGISYNEQFF. The CDR3 nucleotides are TGTGCCAGCAGCCGCGAACGACTAGCGGGGGGCGGCATTTCCTACAATGAGCAGTTCTTC.

The chain is built from TRBV30 and TRBJ2-1; TRBD1 matches at 9 bases. The CDR3 is 13 residues long. V was clipped by 7 bases and J by 5 bases; unmatched bases: 6. Germline CDR1 and CDR2: GTSNPN and SVGIG (reference sequence). CDR3 in amino acids: CASWGQGDNEQFF. CDR3 nucleotides: TGTGCCTCGTGGGGACAGGGAGACAATGAGCAGTTCTTC.